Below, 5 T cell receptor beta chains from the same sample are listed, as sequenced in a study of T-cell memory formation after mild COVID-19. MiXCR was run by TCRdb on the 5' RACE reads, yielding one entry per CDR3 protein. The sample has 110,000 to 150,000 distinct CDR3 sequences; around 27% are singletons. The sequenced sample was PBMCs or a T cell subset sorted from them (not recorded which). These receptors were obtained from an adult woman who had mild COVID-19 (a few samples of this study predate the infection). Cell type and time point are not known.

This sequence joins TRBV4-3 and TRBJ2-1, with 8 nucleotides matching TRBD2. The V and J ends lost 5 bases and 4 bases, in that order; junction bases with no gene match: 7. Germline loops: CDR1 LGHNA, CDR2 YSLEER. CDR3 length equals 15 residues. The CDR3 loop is CASSRGLERYNEQFF. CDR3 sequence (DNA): TGCGCCAGCAGCAGGGGACTAGAAAGGTACAATGAGCAGTTCTTC.

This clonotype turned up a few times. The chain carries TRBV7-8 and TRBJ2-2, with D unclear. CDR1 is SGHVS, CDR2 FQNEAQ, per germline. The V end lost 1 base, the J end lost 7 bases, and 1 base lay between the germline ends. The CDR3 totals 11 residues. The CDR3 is CASSLVGELFF. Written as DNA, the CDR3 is TGTGCCAGCAGCTTAGTCGGGGAGCTGTTTTTT.

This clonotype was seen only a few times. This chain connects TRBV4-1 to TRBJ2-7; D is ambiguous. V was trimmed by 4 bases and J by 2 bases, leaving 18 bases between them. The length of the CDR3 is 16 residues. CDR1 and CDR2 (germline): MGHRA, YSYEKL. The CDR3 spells CASSPASAIGTYEQYF. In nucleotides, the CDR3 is TGCGCCAGCAGCCCAGCCAGTGCCATTGGGACCTACGAGCAGTACTTC.

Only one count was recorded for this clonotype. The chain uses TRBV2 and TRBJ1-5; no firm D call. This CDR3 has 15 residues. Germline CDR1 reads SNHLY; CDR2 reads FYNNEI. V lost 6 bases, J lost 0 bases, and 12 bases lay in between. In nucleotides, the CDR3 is TGTGCCAGCAGGGCTGACACTTCTAGCAATCAGCCCCAGCATTTT. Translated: CASRADTSSNQPQHF.

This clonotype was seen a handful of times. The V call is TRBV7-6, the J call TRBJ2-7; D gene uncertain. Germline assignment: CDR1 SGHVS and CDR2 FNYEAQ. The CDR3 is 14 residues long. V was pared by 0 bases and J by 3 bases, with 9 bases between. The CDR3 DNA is TGTGCCAGCAGCTTAGCGGATGGGGACTACGAGCAGTACTTC. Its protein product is CASSLADGDYEQYF.